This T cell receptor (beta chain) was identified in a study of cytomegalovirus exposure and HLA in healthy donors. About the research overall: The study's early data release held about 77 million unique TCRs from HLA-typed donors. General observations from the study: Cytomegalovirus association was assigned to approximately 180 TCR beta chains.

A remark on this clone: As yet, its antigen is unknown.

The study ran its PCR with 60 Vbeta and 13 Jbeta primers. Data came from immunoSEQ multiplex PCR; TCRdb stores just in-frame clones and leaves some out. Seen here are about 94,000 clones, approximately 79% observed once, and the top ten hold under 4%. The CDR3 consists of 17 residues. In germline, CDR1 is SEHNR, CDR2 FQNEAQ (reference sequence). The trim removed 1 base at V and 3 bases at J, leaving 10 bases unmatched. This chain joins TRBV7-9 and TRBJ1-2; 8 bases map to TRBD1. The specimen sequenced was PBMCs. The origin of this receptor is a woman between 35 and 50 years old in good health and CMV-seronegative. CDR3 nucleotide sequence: TGTGCCAGCAGCTTAGGCTCGGGACAGGAGAGACACTATGGCTACACCTTC. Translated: CASSLGSGQERHYGYTF.